This T cell receptor beta chain was captured in a study of regulatory dendritic cells for organ transplantation. Memory T cells were CD45RO+, naive were CD45RA+, sorted by FACS. The table came from immunoSEQ multiplex PCR; TCRdb's copy has only in-frame clones and leaves some out. The sample lists approximately 29,000 clones; roughly 85% were seen once. This clone was seen only once. In germline, CDR1 is SGHTA, CDR2 FQGNSA. This CDR3 comprises 13 residues. The V end was cut by 2 bases, the J end by 10 bases, with 13 bases between. The source is a human donor in good health. Sequencing input: naive CD4+ T cells from blood. Described subset: CD45RA+ naive T cells. This rearrangement joins TRBV7-2 to TRBJ2-3, with TRBD1 as a possible D gene (6 bases). This CDR3 is CASSLTRQDPQYF. Written as DNA, the CDR3 is TGTGCCAGCAGCTTAACCCGACAGGATCCGCAGTATTTT.